Below are 19 T cell receptor beta chains sequenced from a single sample in a study of PD-1 blockade in classical Hodgkin lymphoma. Produced via immunoSEQ multiplex PCR; TCRdb's table is partial and in-frame only. The sample gives 8,500 to 13,000 clones, around 70% of which show up once; about 3.1% is in the top ten. This sample's time point: cycle 4 day 1 (C4D1), after around six weeks of nivolumab. Every patient relapsed after autologous stem cell transplantation, and brentuximab vedotin exposure varied. CD4+ T cells were purified from thawed PBMCs by magnetic negative selection. The sample consisted of CD4+ T cells from blood, taken before the fourth cycle of nivolumab. The receptors shown here come from a human donor with classical Hodgkin lymphoma.

In its sample, this clone was seen a few times. The chain has TRBV7-2 and TRBJ1-1, with 9 positions matching TRBD1. The V gene end was trimmed by 5 bases and the J gene end by 0 bases; junction bases not matched to a gene: 7. Germline CDR1 and CDR2: SGHTA and FQGNSA. The CDR3 is made up of 16 amino acids. CDR3 sequence reads: CASSQWTGAMNTEAFF. Written as DNA, the CDR3 is TGTGCCAGCAGCCAGTGGACAGGGGCAATGAACACTGAAGCTTTCTTT.

The genes are TRBV7-8 and TRBJ2-2, with D possibly being TRBD1 (5 bases). Trimming took 3 bases from V and 5 from J, leaving 13 bases between them. CDR3 size: 15 residues. Germline CDR1 SGHVS, CDR2 FQNEAQ. DNA of the CDR3: TGTGCCAGCAGCTTGGGGCAGGGATGGACCGGGGAGCTGTTTTTT. It specifies CASSLGQGWTGELFF.

This clone was detected only once. The V and J genes are TRBV7-6 and TRBJ2-1, with D uncertain. This CDR3 spans 15 amino acids. Deletions cut 6 bases from V and 0 bases from J, with 12 bases between. Germline lookup yields CDR1 SGHVS and CDR2 FNYEAQ. CDR3 coding DNA: TGTGCCAGCAGTTTCGGCGGCAGCTCCTACAATGAGCAGTTCTTC. Residues: CASSFGGSSYNEQFF.

The chain combines TRBV7-3 with TRBJ1-1; the match to TRBD1 covers 7 bases. In germline, CDR1 is SGHTA, CDR2 FQGTGA. V was pared by 7 bases and J by 2 bases, with 7 bases of the junction left unmatched. The CDR3 sequence is 14 residues long. The CDR3 spells CASITGALNTEAFF. The CDR3 region has the DNA TGTGCCAGCATAACAGGGGCCCTTAACACTGAAGCTTTCTTT.

This clone was detected only a few times. In the same sample, other DNA sequences code for this CDR3. The J gene is TRBJ2-3, the V gene TRBV7-9; D unclear. V lost 4 bases, J lost 2 bases, and 7 bases lay in between. This CDR3 has 13 residues. Per the germline V gene, CDR1 is SEHNR and CDR2 is FQNEAQ (reference sequence). CDR3: CASSSDFTDTQYF. CDR3 nucleotide sequence: TGTGCCAGCAGCTCCGACTTCACAGATACGCAGTATTTT.

This clone was observed a single time. V gene TRBV29-1 combines with J gene TRBJ2-3, with TRBD1 matching over 7 bases. Trimming at V came to 0 bases and at J to 7 bases, leaving 7 bases not matched to a gene. Germline CDR1 and CDR2: SQVTM and ANQGSEA. The CDR3 length is 14 residues. The CDR3 nucleotides read TGCAGCGTTGAAGATAGGCGGACAGGTAATACGCAGTATTTT. This gives the protein CSVEDRRTGNTQYF.

The chain joins TRBV28 to TRBJ1-5, with no clear D. The CDR3 is made up of 16 amino acids. Germline CDR1 reads MDHEN; CDR2 reads SYDVKM. The V end was cut by 6 bases, the J end by 1 base, with 16 bases between. CDR3 sequence reads: CASSRLTRLSNQPQHF. The CDR3 DNA is TGTGCCAGCAGCCGCCTGACGAGACTGAGCAATCAGCCCCAGCATTTT.

The chain links TRBV28 to TRBJ1-5; D is uncertain. Trimming cost V 5 bases and J 6 bases, with 20 bases left between them. From germline, CDR1 is MDHEN and CDR2 SYDVKM. The CDR3 sequence is 16 residues long. CDR3 sequence (DNA): TGTGCCAGCAGTCCCGCCGGTCGTCAGGCCGGTCAGCCCCAGCATTTT. Its translation: CASSPAGRQAGQPQHF.

The chain has TRBV6-4 and TRBJ2-4; D ambiguous. This CDR3 spans 12 amino acids. V was trimmed by 8 bases and J by 0 bases, leaving 5 bases between them. Germline lookup yields CDR1 MRHNA and CDR2 SNTAGT. This CDR3 reads CASGLAKNIQYF. For the CDR3, the DNA is TGTGCCAGCGGGCTAGCCAAAAACATTCAGTACTTC.

V usage is TRBV5-5 and J usage is TRBJ1-4, with D tentatively TRBD1 (5 bases). Looked up from germline, CDR1 is SGHKS and CDR2 is YYEKEE (reference sequence). V lost 0 bases and J 8 bases, leaving 11 bases between the germline ends. The CDR3 extends over 14 amino acids. DNA for the CDR3: TGTGCCAGCAGCTTGGGAGGGGAAGGCGAAAAACTGTTTTTT. This gives the protein CASSLGGEGEKLFF. Based on the CDR3 plus reference TRBV5-5 and TRBJ1-4, the full variable domain is DAGVTQSPTHLIKTRGQQVTLRCSPISGHKSVSWYQQVLGQGPQFIFQYYEKEERGRGNFPDRFSARQFPNYSSELNVNALLLGDSALYLCASSLGGEGEKLFFGSGTQLSVL.

The genes are TRBV6-5 and TRBJ1-4, with D maybe TRBD1 (5 bases). V dropped 6 bases and J dropped 8 bases, with 13 bases sitting between them. This CDR3 has 13 residues. From germline, CDR1 is MNHEY and CDR2 SVGAGI. DNA of the CDR3: TGTGCCAGCAGGAGACTATCAGGGGAAAAACTGTTTTTT. Amino acids: CASRRLSGEKLFF.

This clone came up a few times. The rearrangement links TRBV28 to TRBJ1-2; 8 nucleotides align to TRBD1. Trimming removed 3 bases from V and 8 bases from J; junction bases left unmatched: 8. This CDR3 contains 14 residues. Germline V gene lookup returns CDR1 MDHEN and CDR2 SYDVKM. The CDR3 protein is CASSLVAGGLGYTF. The CDR3 region has the DNA TGTGCCAGCAGTTTGGTGGCAGGGGGCTTGGGCTACACCTTC.

The rearrangement uses TRBV5-1 and TRBJ1-1, with D maybe TRBD1 (5 bases). Germline values: CDR1 SGHRS, CDR2 YFSETQ. The V end lost 4 bases, the J end lost 5 bases, and 18 bases lay between the germline ends. CDR3 size: 15 residues. The CDR3 region has the DNA TGCGCCAGCAGCGGGGGTGGATATCTGGGGACTGAAGCTTTCTTT. This encodes CASSGGGYLGTEAFF.

The chain carries TRBV27 and TRBJ1-2; 8 nucleotides agree with TRBD1. J lost 5 bases, V lost 4 bases, and 9 bases had no gene match. Germline V gene sequence: CDR1 MNHEY, CDR2 SMNVEV (reference sequence). The CDR3 sequence is 15 residues long. CDR3 residues: CASSYGVTGEYGYTF. Written as DNA, the CDR3 is TGTGCCAGCAGTTACGGTGTGACAGGGGAATATGGCTACACCTTC.

This rearrangement joins TRBV6-1 to TRBJ1-2; D gene unclear. V lost 1 base and J lost 7, with 13 bases in between. CDR1 and CDR2 from the germline V gene are MNHNS and SASEGT. CDR3 length: 14 amino acids. The CDR3 bases are TGTGCCAGCAGTGAAGTATTTTCATTCTTTGGCTACACCTTC. Translation gives CASSEVFSFFGYTF.

About this clone itself: The DNA is left out, because the CDR3 cannot be placed on it with certainty; the CDR3 is given as TCRdb lists it. V is TRBV7-8 and J is TRBJ2-1. Germline assignment: CDR1 SGHVS and CDR2 FQNEAQ. The CDR3 has 15 amino acids, counting both end residues. The CDR3 loop is CASSLSQFGKGTEFF.

V usage is TRBV29-1 and J usage is TRBJ2-3; D is unresolved. The CDR3 is 10 residues long. The germline V and J ends were trimmed by 8 bases and 2 bases, with 5 bases remaining between them. The germline gives CDR1 SQVTM, CDR2 ANQGSEA. The CDR3 loop is CSSDTDTQYF. CDR3 sequence (DNA): TGCAGCTCAGACACAGATACGCAGTATTTT.

V is TRBV6-1 and J is TRBJ2-1; 10 positions agree with TRBD1. Germline V gives CDR1 MNHNS, CDR2 SASEGT. The CDR3 consists of 15 residues. V was pared by 5 bases and J by 2 bases, with 3 bases of the junction left unmatched. CDR3 coding DNA: TGTGCCAGCAGTCCCGGGACAGGGGCCTACAATGAGCAGTTCTTC. It is translated as CASSPGTGAYNEQFF.

The V call is TRBV18, the J call TRBJ1-5; unclear D gene. CDR1 and CDR2 from the germline V gene are KGHSH and LQKENI. This CDR3 has 13 residues. Trimming shortened V by 4 bases and J by 7 bases, and 11 bases separated the two germline ends. CDR3 sequence: CASSLRLTQPQHF. The CDR3 coding sequence is TGTGCCAGCTCACTCCGCTTGACCCAGCCCCAGCATTTT.